Each of the 16 T cell receptor beta chains below was sequenced from the same sample in a study of T-cell reconstitution after alpha-beta-depleted transplantation in children. Unique molecular identifiers featured in how the TCRbeta library was prepared. MiXCR, applied by TCRdb to the PCR reads, yields one record per CDR3 protein. This table holds approximately 240,000 distinct CDR3 sequences, about 9.6% found once. This specimen consisted of PBMCs from the stem cell graft donor, obtained from the stem cell graft. The receptors stem from a human donor who donated a stem cell graft to a child with SCID.

This clonotype was observed at least ten times. This rearrangement joins TRBV5-1 to TRBJ2-1; TRBD2 might be the D (5 bases). The CDR3 totals 15 residues. Trimming cost V 4 bases and J 10 bases, with 21 bases left between them. The germline CDR1 and CDR2 sequences are SGHRS and YFSETQ. The DNA of the CDR3 is TGCGCCAGCAGCCGGGATGGCGGATACAATTCAGAGCAGTTCTTC. Amino acids: CASSRDGGYNSEQFF.

This clonotype has a count of ten or more. The rearrangement joins TRBV28 to TRBJ1-6, with D unclear. The CDR3 length is 14 residues. The germline V and J ends were trimmed by 3 bases and 7 bases, with 10 bases remaining between them. In germline, CDR1 is MDHEN, CDR2 SYDVKM. In DNA, the CDR3 is TGTGCCAGCAGTTTCTTTGCGGGAAATTCACCCCTCCACTTT. This codes for CASSFFAGNSPLHF.

This clonotype was recorded many times. V is TRBV6-2 or TRBV6-3 and J is TRBJ1-5, with 8 positions matching TRBD1. The germline V gene has CDR1 MNHEY and CDR2 SVGEGT. Trimming removed 2 bases from V and 5 bases from J; junction bases left unmatched: 11. The CDR3 contains 17 residues. The CDR3 DNA follows: TGTGCCAGCAGTTACCTACTTTCCAGGGGGCCGGATCAGCCCCAGCATTTT. Amino acids: CASSYLLSRGPDQPQHF.

This clonotype was counted many times. The gene calls are TRBV28 and TRBJ2-7; D may be TRBD2 (6 bases). The germline V gene encodes CDR1 MDHEN and CDR2 SYDVKM. The V gene lost 6 bases and the J gene lost 5 bases, with 11 bases spanning the gap. This CDR3 has 12 residues. Written as DNA, the CDR3 is TGTGCCAGCAGCCGGAGGGAGAACGAGCAGTACTTC. Amino acids: CASSRRENEQYF.

The table lists this clonotype with many counts. V and J are TRBV7-9 and TRBJ2-7; no clear D. The V and J ends lost 2 bases and 3 bases respectively, with 5 bases between them. The CDR3 loop spans 12 amino acids. The germline gives CDR1 SEHNR, CDR2 FQNEAQ (reference sequence). The DNA of the CDR3 is TGTGCCAGCAGCTTAACGGTCTACGAGCAGTACTTC. Translation: CASSLTVYEQYF. The full variable domain, its missing parts supplied by reference TRBV7-9 and TRBJ2-7, is DTGVSQNPRHKITKRGQNVTFRCDPISEHNRLYWYRQTLGQGPEFLTYFQNEAQLEKSRLLSDRFSAERPKGSFSTLEIQRTEQGDSAMYLCASSLTVYEQYFGPGTRLTVT.

At least ten counts were recorded for this clonotype. The V gene is TRBV6-6, the J gene TRBJ1-5; TRBD1 agrees at 7 bases. CDR3 length: 17 residues. Per the germline V gene, CDR1 is MNHNY and CDR2 is SVGAGI (reference sequence). V lost 6 bases, J lost 0 bases, and 11 bases stayed unmatched. The CDR3 reads CASRARDSQYSNQPQHF. The CDR3 nucleotides are TGTGCCAGCAGAGCCCGGGACAGCCAATATAGCAATCAGCCCCAGCATTTT.

In its sample, this clonotype was seen many times. Here the CDR3 reads CATSSGLATDTQYF. The DNA for the CDR3 is TGTGCCACCAGCAGTGGCTTGGCGACAGATACGCAGTATTTT. This rearrangement joins TRBV15 to TRBJ2-3; no reliable D call. CDR1 is LNHNV and CDR2 is YYDKDF in the germline V gene (reference sequence). V was clipped by 3 bases and J by 3 bases, with 10 bases between them. The CDR3 has 14 amino acids.

In this sample, this clonotype turned up a few times. The rearrangement links TRBV6-6 to TRBJ1-1; 7 bases line up with TRBD1. Germline CDR1 is MNHNY and CDR2 is SVGAGI (reference sequence). The CDR3 has 13 residues. The V and J ends lost 6 bases and 4 bases, in that order; junction bases with no gene match: 5. The CDR3 region has the DNA TGTGCCAGCAGGCCAACAGGGGTCACTGAAGCTTTCTTT. Its translation: CASRPTGVTEAFF.

This clonotype was observed many times. J is TRBJ2-7 and V is TRBV7-8; 8 positions agree with TRBD1. J gave up 5 bases and V 5 bases, and 8 bases lay outside the gene matches. The CDR3 sequence is 14 residues long. Germline assignment: CDR1 SGHVS and CDR2 FQNEAQ. CDR3 region: CASSRRQGNNEQYF. The CDR3 DNA reads as TGTGCCAGCAGCCGGCGACAGGGGAACAACGAGCAGTACTTC.

In this sample, this clonotype turned up many times. The rearrangement joins TRBV28 to TRBJ1-1; the D is unclear. Germline loops: CDR1 MDHEN, CDR2 SYDVKM. This CDR3 comprises 15 residues. The V and J ends lost 5 bases and 4 bases respectively, with 17 bases between them. CDR3 residues: CASSPSVGGGTEAFF. Here the CDR3 DNA reads TGTGCCAGCAGTCCGAGCGTCGGCGGAGGCACTGAAGCTTTCTTT.

This clonotype was observed at least ten times. The chain links TRBV18 to TRBJ1-3; weak D call: TRBD1 (5 bases). The germline V gene encodes CDR1 KGHSH and CDR2 LQKENI. V gave up 3 bases and J gave up 0 bases, with 12 bases separating them. This CDR3 has 16 residues. The CDR3 reads CASSPSTASSGNTIYF. As DNA, the CDR3 is TGTGCCAGCTCACCTTCGACAGCTTCCTCTGGAAACACCATATATTTT. The full variable domain, in which reference TRBV18 and TRBJ1-3 provide the parts outside the CDR3, is NAGVMQNPRHLVRRRGQEARLRCSPMKGHSHVYWYRQLPEEGLKFMVYLQKENIIDESGMPKERFSAEFPKEGPSILRIQQVVRGDSAAYFCASSPSTASSGNTIYFGEGSWLTVV.

This rearrangement joins TRBV5-1 to TRBJ2-5, with D unclear. Deletions cut 0 bases from V and 1 base from J, with 10 bases between. Germline loops: CDR1 SGHRS, CDR2 YFSETQ. The CDR3 length is 15 residues. The CDR3 loop is CASSLVEAAQETQYF. CDR3 DNA sequence: TGCGCCAGCAGCTTGGTTGAAGCAGCCCAAGAGACCCAGTACTTC.

As to this clonotype: A much larger clone sits a single nucleotide away, making a read error possible. This chain uses TRBV6-5 with TRBJ2-7; D ambiguous. The CDR3 consists of 16 residues. Germline CDR1 and CDR2: MNHEY and SVGAGI. CDR3 sequence (DNA): TGTGCCAGCAGTTACCGAGGCGGTAAGAGCTCCTACGAGGAGTACTTC. The encoded protein is CASSYRGGKSSYEEYF.

This clonotype was seen more than once but under ten times. J is TRBJ2-5 and V is TRBV4-1, with 8 bases identical to TRBD1. CDR3 size: 16 residues. Germline V gene lookup returns CDR1 MGHRA and CDR2 YSYEKL. The ends lost 1 base at V and 5 bases at J; junction bases unmatched: 9. The CDR3 is CASSQVLRGQWETQYF. The CDR3 nucleotides are TGCGCCAGCAGCCAAGTTCTCAGGGGGCAGTGGGAGACCCAGTACTTC.

This clonotype was seen at least ten times. This chain connects TRBV2 to TRBJ1-2, with no clear D. The V and J ends lost 6 bases and 2 bases respectively, with 10 bases between them. The CDR3 has 13 amino acids. Germline assignment: CDR1 SNHLY and CDR2 FYNNEI. In DNA form, the CDR3 reads TGTGCCAGCAGCCCAGATTACAACTATGGCTACACCTTC. This gives the protein CASSPDYNYGYTF.

Ten or more counts support this clonotype. The rearrangement uses TRBV7-9 and TRBJ2-2; TRBD1 agrees at 7 bases. The J segment lost 5 bases and the V segment lost 5 bases, leaving 5 bases of the junction unmatched. The CDR3 is made up of 14 amino acids. From germline, CDR1 is SEHNR and CDR2 FQNEAQ (reference sequence). CDR3 residues: CASSVPTGTGELFF. The CDR3 bases are TGTGCCAGCAGCGTCCCGACAGGGACCGGGGAGCTGTTTTTT.